This T cell receptor beta chain was sequenced for a study of CD8 T cells in ankylosing spondylitis. Overall study findings and caveats: In synovial fluid and blood from reactive arthritis, some motif variants were previously reported. A TCR beta motif of eight highly homologous variants appeared characteristic of ankylosing spondylitis blood.

Germline V gives CDR1 LGHNA, CDR2 YNFKEQ. Trimming left V 1 base short and J 7 bases short, with 19 bases between. CDR3 length: 17 residues. TCRdb passed the 5' RACE reads through MiXCR, listing each CDR3 protein once. This sample has about 220,000 distinct CDR3 sequences, with 5.5% to 7.5% found just once. This clonotype was recorded many times. Antigen unknown. The sample consisted of blood, either unsorted or a sorted T cell fraction (not recorded which). This receptor was taken from a male donor with ankylosing spondylitis. V gene TRBV4-2 combines with J gene TRBJ2-2; D possibly matches TRBD1 or TRBD2 (5 bases each). CDR3 region: CASSQGGVDSHSGELFF. In DNA form, the CDR3 reads TGTGCCAGCAGCCAAGGAGGGGTTGACTCTCACAGCGGGGAGCTGTTTTTT.